These T cell receptor beta chains were read from a single sample in a study of regulatory T cells in long-lasting Graves disease. Each CDR3 protein is one row after TCRdb ran MiXCR on the multiplex PCR reads. The sample records 350,000 to 550,000 distinct CDR3 sequences, around 15% being singletons. These data were also filed under a second study, of T cells in Graves' hyperthyroidism and ophthalmopathy.

Sequencing was performed on peripheral blood mononuclear cells (PBMCs), taken at new diagnosis, from a patient treated with antithyroid drugs. The receptors were gathered from a woman in her fifties or sixties with Graves disease. Both conserved end residues are part of each CDR3. A D gene is named only where the DNA matches it firmly. Only some rows state a clone size, as once, few, many or a class for expanded clones.

D	size	V	J	DNA	CDR3
TRBD1	NA	TRBV6-2/TRBV6-3	TRBJ1-4	TGTGCCAGCATTGGGGACAGTTATAATGAAAAACTGTTTTTT	CASIGDSYNEKLFF
NA	few	TRBV5-5	TRBJ2-1	TGTGCCAGCAGCTTGGCCACACGTGGCGGATACTACAATGAGCAGTTCTTC	CASSLATRGGYYNEQFF
NA	many	TRBV2	TRBJ2-4	TGTGCCAGCAGTGAGCTCCCGGACCCAGCCAAAAACATTCAGTACTTC	CASSELPDPAKNIQYF
NA	NA	TRBV5-4	TRBJ2-2	TGTGCCAGCAGCTTTCTTACGGGGAACACCGGGGAGCTGCTTTTT	CASSFLTGNTGELLF
TRBD1	many	TRBV3-1	TRBJ2-1	TGTGCCAGCAGCCAATGGGACAGGGCCAATGAGCAGTTCTTC	CASSQWDRANEQFF
NA	many	TRBV2	TRBJ1-5	TGTGCCAGCAGTGTAGGTCGACGGGCGGGCGATCAGCCCCAGCATTTT	CASSVGRRAGDQPQHF
NA	NA	TRBV9	TRBJ2-2	TGTGCCAGCAGCACAGATGGGGGGTTGAACACCGGGGAGCTGTTTTTT	CASSTDGGLNTGELFF
NA	NA	TRBV18	TRBJ2-1	TGTGCCAGCTCACCACCGAGCTCCTACAATGAGCAGTTCTTC	CASSPPSSYNEQFF
NA	many	TRBV6-5	TRBJ2-1	TGTGCCAGCAGTTACTCCCGCTTCCTCAATGAGCAGTTCTTC	CASSYSRFLNEQFF
TRBD1	many	TRBV7-9	TRBJ2-2	TGTGCCAGCAGCCCCGGACAGGGGGCAACCGGGGAGCTGTTTTTT	CASSPGQGATGELFF
TRBD1	NA	TRBV2	TRBJ1-2	TGTGCCAGCAGTGAAGAGGGACAGGGTAACTATGGCTACACCTTC	CASSEEGQGNYGYTF
TRBD1	NA	TRBV7-9	TRBJ1-1	TGTGCCAGCAGCCTTCTCAATCAGGGGGGTTTAGCTTTCTTT	CASSLLNQGGLAFF
TRBD2	many	TRBV4-1	TRBJ2-5	TGCGCCAGCAGCCAAGATAGGGGACTAGCGGAGTCTCAAGAGACCCAGTACTTC	CASSQDRGLAESQETQYF
TRBD2	many	TRBV7-9	TRBJ2-7	TGTGCCAGCAGCTTAGGGCCGGGACTAGCGGGAGGGACCTACGAGCAGTACTTC	CASSLGPGLAGGTYEQYF
NA	many	TRBV7-9	TRBJ2-1	TGTGCCAGCAGCTTAGAGGGCCTTGAGCAGTTCTTC	CASSLEGLEQFF
TRBD2	many	TRBV20-1	TRBJ2-7	TGCAGTGCCACAACCGGGGGACTAGCCTCCTACGAGCAGTACTTC	CSATTGGLASYEQYF
TRBD2	many	TRBV3-1	TRBJ2-5	TGTGCCAGCAGGAGTACTAGCGGGAGTAAAGAGACCCAGTACTTC	CASRSTSGSKETQYF
NA	NA	TRBV28	TRBJ1-3	TGTGCCAGCATGCTAGGGGGGGCTTTTACTGGAAACACCATATATTTT	CASMLGGAFTGNTIYF
NA	many	TRBV24-1	TRBJ2-3	TGTGCCACCAATGCGGGACGCACAGATACGCAGTATTTT	CATNAGRTDTQYF
TRBD2	once	TRBV14	TRBJ2-1	TGTGCCAGCAGCCAAGTCGCCGGGACTAGCGGGAGGGCCTCGGATGAGCAGTTCTTC	CASSQVAGTSGRASDEQFF
TRBD2	few	TRBV6-9	TRBJ2-7	TGTGCCAGCAGTTGGGGACTAGCGGGAAGGTTGGGCGAGCAGTACTTC	CASSWGLAGRLGEQYF
TRBD1	NA	TRBV19	TRBJ1-1	TGTGCCAGTGGACCAGGAACAGGGGAGAACACTGAAGCTTTCTTT	CASGPGTGENTEAFF
TRBD1	many	TRBV6-1	TRBJ2-7	TGTGCCAGCACTCTGGCTGACCGGGACAGGGGGAACGAGCAGTACTTC	CASTLADRDRGNEQYF
NA	NA	TRBV5-1	TRBJ1-1	TGTGCCAGCAGCGTAGGAGCCGCACCATTGAACACTGAAGCTTTCTTT	CASSVGAAPLNTEAFF
NA	NA	TRBV19	TRBJ2-5	TGTGCCAGTAGTATAATGAGAAACCAAGAGACCCAGTACTTC	CASSIMRNQETQYF
NA	NA	TRBV6-9	TRBJ2-7	TGTGCCAGCAGTTATCGGCACTACGAGCAGTACTTC	CASSYRHYEQYF
NA	NA	TRBV19	TRBJ1-1	TGTGCCAGTAGTCAAGGAGGGCTAGGGGCTGAAGCTTTCTTT	CASSQGGLGAEAFF
NA	few	TRBV27	TRBJ2-1	TGTGCCAGCAGTTTATCGACATTTTCAGGGGCCTCTCTTAATGAGCAGTTCTTC	CASSLSTFSGASLNEQFF
TRBD2	few	TRBV6-1	TRBJ2-1	TGTGCCAGCCGGCTAGCGGAACACCTCTCCTACAATGAGCAGTTCTTC	CASRLAEHLSYNEQFF
NA	many	TRBV11-1	TRBJ2-3	TGTGCCAGCCAACGTATCGGAGTTCGGACAGATACACAGTATTTT	CASQRIGVRTDTQYF
TRBD2	many	TRBV5-1	TRBJ2-7	TGCGCCAGCAGCTTCAGAAGCGGGAGAAGTCACTACGAGCAGTACTTC	CASSFRSGRSHYEQYF
TRBD2	many	TRBV28	TRBJ2-3	TGTGCCAGCAGCCGGGGAGGGCGCACAGATACGCAGTATTTT	CASSRGGRTDTQYF
TRBD1	NA	TRBV7-9	TRBJ2-1	TGTGCCAGCAGCTTTCCGACAGGGTCCCGCGAGTCCTACAATGAGCAGTTCTTC	CASSFPTGSRESYNEQFF
NA	many	TRBV4-1	TRBJ1-4	TGCGCCAGCAGCCAGTTGGGACTACGAAATGAAAAACTGTTTTTT	CASSQLGLRNEKLFF
NA	many	TRBV12-3/TRBV12-4	TRBJ2-3	TGTGCCAGCAGTTTTGATAGGGGGAAACCGAGCACAGATACGCAGTATTTT	CASSFDRGKPSTDTQYF
NA	many	TRBV7-2	TRBJ1-1	TGTGCCAGCAGCTTAGTACCTTCGAACACTGAAGCTTTCTTT	CASSLVPSNTEAFF
NA	NA	TRBV9	TRBJ1-1	TGTGCCAGCAGCCCAGGGAATTTGAACACTGAAGCTTTCTTT	CASSPGNLNTEAFF
NA	NA	TRBV12-3/TRBV12-4	TRBJ2-4	TGTGCCAGCAGTTCCAGGCCCGATTTTAAAAACACTCAGTACTTC	CASSSRPDFKNTQYF
NA	NA	TRBV9	TRBJ1-1	TGTGCCAGCAGCCCCGGGGAAACGGGGGTGGATACTTTCTTT	CASSPGETGVDTFF
TRBD1	few	TRBV6-1	TRBJ1-5	TGTGCCAGCAGTGAGATTTTACAGGGGGGGCAGCCCCAGCATTTT	CASSEILQGGQPQHF
NA	many	TRBV3-1	TRBJ1-6	TGTGCCAGCAGCCAAGACCGGCTAAGCTCCTATAATTCACCCCTCCACTTT	CASSQDRLSSYNSPLHF
NA	NA	TRBV28	TRBJ2-7	TGTGCCAGCAGTTTCTTCCCGGGGGCGGGCGACTCCTACGAGCAGTACTTC	CASSFFPGAGDSYEQYF
NA	many	TRBV6-4	TRBJ2-6	TGTGCCAGCAGTGAAGCGCTGGGCTCTGGGGCCAACGTCCTGACTTTC	CASSEALGSGANVLTF
TRBD2	many	TRBV28	TRBJ2-7	TGTGCCAGCAGCTCCCCTGGACTAGCGGGGCCCTACGAGCAGTACTTC	CASSSPGLAGPYEQYF
NA	many	TRBV12-3/TRBV12-4	TRBJ2-2	TGTGCCAGCAGTTTTCAGGGTTCCGGGGAGCTGTTTTTT	CASSFQGSGELFF
NA	many	TRBV7-9	TRBJ2-5	TGTGCCAGCAGCCCCTTAGCGGAAGAGACCCAGTACTTC	CASSPLAEETQYF
NA	NA	TRBV20-1	TRBJ2-7	TGCAGTGCTCACACAACCGGGACCGACCCTAGAGAGCAGTACTTC	CSAHTTGTDPREQYF
NA	many	TRBV11-1	TRBJ2-5	TGTGCCAGCAGGCTTAGAGGGCAAGAGACCCAGTACTTC	CASRLRGQETQYF
NA	few	TRBV15	TRBJ2-1	TGTGCCACCAGCAAGGAGATACTGACCAATGAGCAGTTCTTC	CATSKEILTNEQFF
NA	few	TRBV24-1	TRBJ2-3	TGTGCCACCAGTGACCAAAGATACAACCGAAACACAGATACGCAGTATTTT	CATSDQRYNRNTDTQYF
TRBD1	few	TRBV10-3	TRBJ1-1	TGTGCCATCAGCCCTGACAGGGGATTAGGGAACACTGAAGCTTTCTTT	CAISPDRGLGNTEAFF
TRBD1	NA	TRBV24-1	TRBJ1-5	TGTGCCACCAGTGATCCGGGGACAGGCGGTTCGGGCAATCAGCCCCAGCATTTT	CATSDPGTGGSGNQPQHF
NA	once	TRBV29-1	TRBJ2-5	TGCAGCGTTGAAGGTGATCAGGGGGGGACCCAGTACTTC	CSVEGDQGGTQYF